One sample yielded the 21 T cell receptor beta chains listed below, sequenced in a study of OX40 agonist ivuxolimab in advanced cancers. Sequencing used immunoSEQ multiplex PCR; TCRdb keeps in-frame clones, though not all of them. In the table there are approximately 97,000 clones, about 86% of which are singletons. The sample was CD4+ or CD8+ T cells sorted from blood, taken in a trial of the OX40 agonist ivuxolimab. The receptors were gathered from an adult with an advanced solid tumor such as melanoma, head and neck, liver or kidney cancer.

CDR3 sequence reads: CASSSGQGMNTEAFF. CDR3 DNA sequence: TGTGCCAGCAGCTCGGGACAGGGGATGAACACTGAAGCTTTCTTT. The chain links TRBV11-2 to TRBJ1-1, with TRBD1 matching over 10 bases. Trimming cost V 4 bases and J 0 bases; bases outside gene matches: 2. Germline assignment: CDR1 SGHAT and CDR2 FQNNGV. CDR3 length equals 15 residues.

This chain uses TRBV7-3 with TRBJ2-1; 8 positions match TRBD1. Germline loops: CDR1 SGHTA, CDR2 FQGTGA. V lost 4 bases to trimming and J lost 1 base; unmatched junction nucleotides: 6. This CDR3 has 16 residues. The CDR3 nucleotides are TGTGCCAGCAGCTGGTCAACAGGGGGATCCTACAATGAGCAGTTCTTC. This sequence encodes CASSWSTGGSYNEQFF. The whole variable domain, remainder taken from reference TRBV7-3 and TRBJ2-1, is GAGVSQTPSNKVTEKGKYVELRCDPISGHTALYWYRQSLGQGPEFLIYFQGTGAADDSGLPNDRFFAVRPEGSVSTLKIQRTERGDSAVYLCASSWSTGGSYNEQFFGPGTRLTVL.

The chain uses TRBV2 and TRBJ1-2; TRBD1 might be the D (5 bases). Trimming pared 6 bases from V and 4 bases from J, leaving 6 bases between. This CDR3 spans 11 amino acids. Germline V gene sequence: CDR1 SNHLY, CDR2 FYNNEI. CDR3 loop: CASRQGYGYTF. The CDR3 bases are TGTGCCAGCAGGCAGGGCTATGGCTACACCTTC.

V is TRBV6-1 and J is TRBJ1-1; possibly TRBD1 for D (5 bases). This CDR3 has 13 amino acids. Germline CDR1 reads MNHNS; CDR2 reads SASEGT. Between the trimmed V and J ends, which lost 7 bases and 3 bases, there was a span of 12 bases. CDR3: CASKTGAYTEAFF. CDR3 bases: TGTGCCAGCAAGACTGGGGCTTACACTGAAGCTTTCTTT.

This chain uses TRBV10-3 with TRBJ2-3, with D unresolved. V lost 4 bases, J lost 4 bases, and 3 bases lay in between. Germline lookup yields CDR1 ENHRY and CDR2 SYGVKD. This CDR3 is built from 11 residues. CDR3 sequence reads: CAISVADTQYF. CDR3 in DNA: TGTGCCATCAGTGTGGCAGATACGCAGTATTTT.

V usage is TRBV13 and J usage is TRBJ2-7; 7 nucleotides align to TRBD1. Germline trimming cut 5 bases from V and 3 bases from J; bases unmatched to any gene: 1. Germline CDR1 and CDR2: PRHDT and FYEKMQ (reference sequence). The CDR3 extends over 12 amino acids. CDR3 amino acids: CASSRDSYEQYF. The CDR3 DNA sequence: TGTGCCAGCAGCCGGGACAGCTACGAGCAGTACTTC.

The chain couples TRBV18 to TRBJ1-1; the D gene is possibly TRBD1 (6 bases). The CDR3 runs to 15 residues. V lost 4 bases and J 1 base, leaving 13 bases between the germline ends. The V gene's germline CDR1 is KGHSH and CDR2 LQKENI. DNA of the CDR3: TGTGCCAGCTCACTGTCGGCGGGGGCGAACACTGAAGCTTTCTTT. It yields the protein CASSLSAGANTEAFF.

The chain links TRBV5-1 to TRBJ2-7, with TRBD2 as a possible D gene (6 bases). V was shortened by 2 bases and J by 2 bases, with 11 bases between the two germline ends. The germline CDR1 and CDR2 sequences are SGHRS and YFSETQ. This CDR3 is built from 14 residues. This CDR3 is CASSFFSGPYEQYF. The DNA of the CDR3 is TGCGCCAGCAGCTTTTTCAGCGGGCCCTACGAGCAGTACTTC.

The chain is built from TRBV19 and TRBJ2-5; the D gene is possibly TRBD1 (5 bases). Trimming left V 6 bases short and J 5 bases short, with 16 bases between. The CDR3 covers 14 residues. Germline assignment: CDR1 LNHDA and CDR2 SQIVND (reference sequence). The chain's CDR3 is CASRELGAGETQYF. The DNA for the CDR3 is TGTGCCAGTAGAGAGTTAGGAGCAGGGGAGACCCAGTACTTC. Drawing the rest from reference TRBV19 and TRBJ2-5, the complete variable domain is DGGITQSPKYLFRKEGQNVTLSCEQNLNHDAMYWYRQDPGQGLRLIYYSQIVNDFQKGDIAEGYSVSREKKESFPLTVTSAQKNPTAFYLCASRELGAGETQYFGPGTRLLVL.

The chain combines TRBV6-5 with TRBJ2-7; 12 nucleotides match TRBD2. The CDR3 length is 15 residues. Germline V CDR1 and CDR2: MNHEY, SVGAGI. With V trimmed by 7 bases and J by 5 bases, 9 bases remained unmatched. The CDR3, as DNA: TGTGCCAGCATCGCTAGCGGGAGGGCCTACCACGAGCAGTACTTC. This gives the protein CASIASGRAYHEQYF.

The chain uses TRBV5-6 and TRBJ2-3; TRBD2 matches 7 bases. CDR1 SGHDT and CDR2 YYEEEE come from the germline V gene. The CDR3 has 15 residues. Losses at the gene ends were 4 bases for V and 0 bases for J; bases not matched to a gene: 5. This CDR3 is CASSPWGGSTDTQYF. CDR3 DNA sequence: TGTGCCAGCAGCCCTTGGGGGGGAAGCACAGATACGCAGTATTTT.

The genes are TRBV4-3 and TRBJ2-2; 8 bases agree with TRBD2. Germline lookup yields CDR1 LGHNA and CDR2 YSLEER. CDR3 length equals 18 residues. V dropped 0 bases and J dropped 7; count of bases not matched to a gene: 13. The CDR3 DNA reads TGCGCCAGCAGCCAAGAGGAAATAGCGGGATTATTTGGCGGGGAGCTGTTTTTT. Translation: CASSQEEIAGLFGGELFF.

The V and J genes are TRBV10-1 and TRBJ2-3, with D possibly being TRBD1 (6 bases). Trimming removed 3 bases from V and 4 bases from J, with 14 bases in between. CDR3 length: 15 amino acids. Germline assignment: CDR1 WNHNN and CDR2 SYGVQD (reference sequence). The CDR3 sequence: CASSEQGRPADTQYF. The CDR3, as DNA: TGCGCCAGCAGTGAACAGGGAAGGCCGGCAGATACGCAGTATTTT.

This chain uses TRBV14 with TRBJ2-7; 11 bases fit TRBD2. Trimming took 3 bases from V and 7 from J; bases not matched to a gene: 8. From germline, CDR1 is SGHDN and CDR2 FVKESK. The CDR3 loop spans 15 amino acids. CDR3 sequence (DNA): TGTGCCAGCAGCCAGGTAGCGGGAGGGCCGGGGGAGCAGTACTTC. Protein product: CASSQVAGGPGEQYF. The full variable domain, in which reference TRBV14 and TRBJ2-7 provide the parts outside the CDR3, is EAGVTQFPSHSVIEKGQTVTLRCDPISGHDNLYWYRRVMGKEIKFLLHFVKESKQDESGMPNNRFLAERTGGTYSTLKVQPAELEDSGVYFCASSQVAGGPGEQYFGPGTRLTVT.

The V and J genes are TRBV7-9 and TRBJ2-1, with TRBD2 matching over 12 bases. The CDR3 covers 18 residues. Germline V gene data show CDR1 as SEHNR and CDR2 as FQNEAQ (reference sequence). V was clipped by 6 bases and J by 5 bases; unmatched bases: 14. The CDR3 reads CASRRRTSGVMPNNEQFF. The CDR3 coding sequence is TGTGCCAGCAGGCGAAGGACTAGCGGGGTCATGCCCAACAATGAGCAGTTCTTC.

In its sample, this clone was seen once. This chain joins TRBV19 and TRBJ2-3; tentatively, D is TRBD2 (5 bases). V was cut by 3 bases and J by 1 base, with 5 bases left in between. Germline V gene sequence: CDR1 LNHDA, CDR2 SQIVND (reference sequence). The CDR3 consists of 13 residues. CDR3 residues: CASSIGGTDTQYF. For the CDR3, the DNA is TGTGCCAGTAGTATCGGGGGCACAGATACGCAGTATTTT.

The gene calls are TRBV4-2 and TRBJ1-6; D is perhaps TRBD1 (5 bases). Germline V CDR1 and CDR2: LGHNA, YNFKEQ. CDR3 length: 16 amino acids. V was pared by 4 bases and J by 8 bases, with 18 bases between. The CDR3 nucleotides are TGTGCCAGCAGCCTTCGGGAAGGGGAGAGCGATTCACCCCTCCACTTT. This codes for CASSLREGESDSPLHF.

This chain connects TRBV5-5 to TRBJ1-3; D is uncertain. Germline V CDR1 and CDR2: SGHKS, YYEKEE (reference sequence). V was clipped by 2 bases and J by 4 bases, with 7 bases between them. This CDR3 region has 13 residues. Written as DNA, the CDR3 is TGTGCCAGCAGCTTCTCACACGGAAACACCATATATTTT. It translates to CASSFSHGNTIYF.

This clone was seen only once. The rearrangement uses TRBV27 and TRBJ2-1; 7 positions match TRBD2. In germline, CDR1 is MNHEY, CDR2 SMNVEV (reference sequence). J gave up 3 bases and V 7 bases, and 12 bases lay outside the gene matches. CDR3 size: 16 residues. Here the CDR3 reads CASTLGGDPSYNEQFF. DNA for the CDR3: TGTGCCAGCACCTTGGGGGGGGACCCAAGCTACAATGAGCAGTTCTTC.

This sequence joins TRBV5-1 and TRBJ2-3; 10 nucleotides match TRBD2. Looked up from germline, CDR1 is SGHRS and CDR2 is YFSETQ. The CDR3 runs 18 residues. V was clipped by 0 bases and J by 0 bases; unmatched bases: 7. The CDR3 spells CASSLAGLAGASTDTQYF. CDR3 DNA sequence: TGCGCCAGCAGCTTGGCCGGGCTAGCGGGGGCTAGCACAGATACGCAGTATTTT. The entire variable domain, with the rest obtained from reference TRBV5-1 and TRBJ2-3, is as follows: KAGVTQTPRYLIKTRGQQVTLSCSPISGHRSVSWYQQTPGQGLQFLFEYFSETQRNKGNFPGRFSGRQFSNSRSEMNVSTLELGDSALYLCASSLAGLAGASTDTQYFGPGTRLTVL.

V is TRBV4-2 and J is TRBJ2-7; D call uncertain. Germline loops: CDR1 LGHNA, CDR2 YNFKEQ. This CDR3 is 17 amino acids long. Trimming cost V 0 bases and J 4 bases, with 19 bases left between them. Here the CDR3 reads CASSQDLGVAVVYEQYF. DNA for the CDR3: TGTGCCAGCAGCCAAGACCTTGGAGTCGCGGTCGTATACGAGCAGTACTTC.